The subject of this entry is one TCR beta chain. The CDR3 sequence is 16 residues long. V was shortened by 10 bases and J by 1 base, with 18 bases between the two germline ends. TCRdb reprocessed the RT-PCR reads via MiXCR and lists one record per CDR3 protein. The table records 800,000 to 1,000,000 distinct CDR3 sequences, more than 15% of them present only once. These data come from a study of patients and donors after allogeneic stem cell transplantation. This sequence joins TRBV5-3 and TRBJ2-6; TRBD2 might be the D (7 bases). TRBV5-3 qualifies as an ORF whose function is uncertain. The specimen sequenced was blood, either unsorted or a sorted T cell fraction (not recorded which). The TCR originated in a human donor who was either an allogeneic HSCT recipient or a stem cell or donor lymphocyte infusion donor (not recorded which). It is not recorded whose cells these are; they may come from a transplant donor. CDR3 bases: TGTGCCGGGGGGGCACGTCCTTCTTCTGGGGCCAACGTCCTGACTTTC. Its protein product is CAGGARPSSGANVLTF.